What follows is one TCR beta chain and its context. Data came from immunoSEQ multiplex PCR; TCRdb stores just in-frame clones and leaves some out. Counted here are 95,000 or so clones, 80% to 90% occurring once; the ten biggest clones make up 17%. The entry originates in a study of blood T cell repertoires in COVID-19. V lost 5 bases, J lost 5 bases, and 9 bases lay in between. CDR1 is LNHDA, CDR2 SQIVND, per germline (reference sequence). This CDR3 comprises 12 residues. This rearrangement joins TRBV19 to TRBJ1-2, with D maybe TRBD1 (5 bases). Material: peripheral blood. This receptor was identified in a human donor in a cohort sampled during active COVID-19. CDR3 loop: CASSPGGYGYTF. The CDR3 nucleotides are TGTGCCAGTAGTCCCGGGGGGTATGGCTACACCTTC.